Shown below are 25 T cell receptor beta chains from a single sample sequenced in a study of vaccination effects on CD4 cells after COVID-19. After expansion with viral peptide pools in the ViraFEST assay, antigen-specific CD4+ T cells were sequenced. Subsequent to roughly 9 days of culture, CD4+ T cells were isolated. In the vaccine recipients, nucleocapsid antibodies were negative and there was no prior SARS-CoV-2 infection. No antigens are known for them. Sequencing used immunoSEQ multiplex PCR; TCRdb keeps in-frame clones, though not all of them. Here the sample spans tens of thousands of clones, approximately 75% being singletons. Sequences were derived from CD4+ T cells from PBMCs cultured with HCoV-OC43 spike peptides, sampled before COVID-19 vaccination. Subset reported: HCoV-OC43 spike overlapping peptide pool stimulation. The receptors were gathered from a human donor who received a COVID-19 vaccine.

This clone has only one observation. This sequence joins TRBV19 and TRBJ2-3; D is possibly TRBD1 (5 bases). Trimming stripped 7 bases from V and 4 bases from J, with 15 bases between. The CDR3 is made up of 14 amino acids. Germline V gene data show CDR1 as LNHDA and CDR2 as SQIVND (reference sequence). CDR3 DNA sequence: TGTGCCAGTACCAATTGGGTAGGGGCAGATACGCAGTATTTT. It yields the protein CASTNWVGADTQYF.

This chain links TRBV19 with TRBJ2-5; D gene uncertain. Germline V CDR1 and CDR2: LNHDA, SQIVND (reference sequence). V was clipped by 3 bases and J by 4 bases, with 6 bases between them. The CDR3 loop spans 12 amino acids. The CDR3 nucleotides are TGTGCCAGTAGTATGAAGGGAGAGACCCAGTACTTC. Translating gives CASSMKGETQYF.

The genes are TRBV24-1 and TRBJ2-5, with D possibly being TRBD1 or TRBD2 (6 bases each). This CDR3 has 15 amino acids. V was shortened by 2 bases and J by 0 bases, with 9 bases between the two germline ends. Germline-derived CDR1 and CDR2 are KGHDR and SFDVKD. The CDR3 region has the DNA TGTGCCACCAGTGATTCGGGGGCGTACCAAGAGACCCAGTACTTC. Amino acid sequence: CATSDSGAYQETQYF.

The CDR3 protein is CASSYSRYEQYV. CDR3 bases: TGTGCCAGCAGTTACTCGAGGTACGAGCAGTACGTC. The V and J genes are TRBV6-5 and TRBJ2-7; D is unresolved. Germline V gives CDR1 MNHEY, CDR2 SVGAGI. Trimming removed 0 bases from V and 4 bases from J, with 4 bases in between. The length of the CDR3 is 12 residues.

The chain combines TRBV19 with TRBJ2-5, with D perhaps matching TRBD1 (6 bases). Trimming cost V 4 bases and J 2 bases, with 11 bases left between them. CDR3 length equals 14 residues. Germline CDR1 and CDR2: LNHDA and SQIVND (reference sequence). The CDR3 nucleotides read TGTGCCAGTAGTAAGACAGGCGCACAAGAGACCCAGTACTTC. Amino acids: CASSKTGAQETQYF.

The rearrangement links TRBV18 to TRBJ1-1; 8 nucleotides line up with TRBD1. Germline V CDR1 and CDR2: KGHSH, LQKENI. V lost 8 bases, J lost 6 bases, and 8 bases stayed unmatched. The CDR3 length is 13 residues. CDR3 sequence (DNA): TGTGCCAGCGCAGAAAGGACAGGGTCTGAAGCTTTCTTT. Its protein product is CASAERTGSEAFF.

As concerns this clone: At the DNA level, this CDR3 is encoded by other sequences in the same sample as well. This chain uses TRBV2 with TRBJ2-1; 8 bases fit TRBD2. From germline, CDR1 is SNHLY and CDR2 FYNNEI. Germline trimming cut 5 bases from V and 0 bases from J; bases unmatched to any gene: 3. This CDR3 region has 15 residues. CDR3 DNA: TGTGCCAGCAGTCGGAGCGGGGGCTCCTACAATGAGCAGTTCTTC. Translation gives CASSRSGGSYNEQFF.

The chain has TRBV10-2 and TRBJ2-7, with no clear D. The CDR3 runs to 13 residues. Per germline, CDR1 WSHSY and CDR2 SAAADI. Trimming left V 3 bases short and J 2 bases short, with 8 bases between. CDR3 amino acids: CASSENGAYEQYV. DNA for the CDR3: TGCGCCAGCAGTGAAAACGGAGCCTACGAGCAGTACGTC.

This chain joins TRBV5-8 and TRBJ1-5, with 8 bases fitting TRBD1. Germline V lookup: CDR1 SGHTS, CDR2 YDEGEE. The J segment lost 3 bases and the V segment lost 9 bases, leaving 11 bases of the junction unmatched. The CDR3 length is 15 residues. CDR3 sequence reads: CATGTGSIVNQPQHF. Written as DNA, the CDR3 is TGTGCCACCGGGACAGGTTCGATAGTCAATCAGCCCCAGCATTTT.

V is TRBV19 and J is TRBJ1-1, with 7 nucleotides matching TRBD1. Trimming took 8 bases from V and 6 from J; bases not matched to a gene: 9. The CDR3 loop spans 13 amino acids. CDR1 is LNHDA and CDR2 is SQIVND in the germline V gene (reference sequence). CDR3 nucleotides: TGTGCCAGTCAGGTATACAGGGGATCTGAAGCTTTCTTT. Translated: CASQVYRGSEAFF.

The rearrangement joins TRBV25-1 to TRBJ1-1; D is ambiguous. V was pared by 1 base and J by 0 bases, with 6 bases between. Germline CDR1 is MGHDK and CDR2 is SYGVNS. This CDR3 has 14 residues. The CDR3 nucleotides are TGTGCCAGCAGTGAATCCAATTTGAACACTGAAGCTTTCTTT. Translated, it gives CASSESNLNTEAFF.

The chain recombines TRBV24-1 with TRBJ2-3, with a tentative D call TRBD2 (5 bases). Trimming removed 1 base from V and 3 bases from J, with 7 bases in between. Germline CDR1 and CDR2: KGHDR and SFDVKD. CDR3 length: 14 amino acids. The CDR3 DNA is TGTGCCACCAGTGATTTCGGGGATACAGATACGCAGTATTTT. This sequence encodes CATSDFGDTDTQYF.

The rearrangement links TRBV6-5 to TRBJ2-3; a weak D match, TRBD2 (7 bases). The CDR3 consists of 16 residues. Germline V lookup: CDR1 MNHEY, CDR2 SVGAGI. V was shortened by 2 bases and J by 4 bases, with 16 bases between the two germline ends. The CDR3 nucleotides are TGTGCCAGCAGTTACGAGGTGGCGGGGGCCGCAGATACGCAGTATTTT. It specifies CASSYEVAGAADTQYF.

The chain carries TRBV2 and TRBJ2-4; 12 bases are a match to TRBD2. V was clipped by 2 bases and J by 0 bases; unmatched bases: 5. This CDR3 spans 18 amino acids. The germline V gene encodes CDR1 SNHLY and CDR2 FYNNEI. DNA for the CDR3: TGTGCCAGCAGTGAACTAGCGGGGGGGTTCGTAGCCAAAAACATTCAGTACTTC. This translates into CASSELAGGFVAKNIQYF.

This chain uses TRBV10-3 with TRBJ2-1; D unresolved. CDR1 is ENHRY, CDR2 SYGVKD, per germline. The ends were cut back, 2 bases at V and 0 bases at J, with 2 bases in the middle. The CDR3 spans 13 residues. The CDR3 DNA sequence: TGTGCCATCAGTGAGGTCTCCTACAATGAGCAGTTCTTC. It specifies CAISEVSYNEQFF.

A note on this clone: One end of the junction is discordant with germline, which a read error may explain. V gene TRBV5-4 combines with J gene TRBJ2-2; tentative D call: TRBD1 (5 bases). This CDR3 has 14 amino acids. Per the germline V gene, CDR1 is SGHNT and CDR2 is YYREEE (reference sequence). The CDR3 here is CASSSPGNPGELFF. The CDR3 bases are TGTGCCAGCAGCTCACCAGGGAACCCCGGGGAGCTGTTTTTT.

The rearrangement links TRBV6-1 to TRBJ2-1; weak D call: TRBD2 (5 bases). The V end was cut by 1 base, the J end by 4 bases, with 8 bases between. Per the germline V gene, CDR1 is MNHNS and CDR2 is SASEGT. The CDR3 runs 14 residues. For the CDR3, the DNA is TGTGCCAGCAGTGAAGTCTCGGGATACAATGAGCAGTTCTTC. Its translation: CASSEVSGYNEQFF.

The rearrangement uses TRBV15 and TRBJ2-5; no firm D call. The CDR3 consists of 13 residues. Deletions cut 3 bases from V and 7 bases from J, with 12 bases between. Germline values: CDR1 LNHNV, CDR2 YYDKDF (reference sequence). The CDR3 nucleotides are TGTGCCACCAGCAGGGACGGAGCTGGGACCCAGTACTTC. Residues: CATSRDGAGTQYF. Drawing the rest from reference TRBV15 and TRBJ2-5, the complete variable domain is DAMVIQNPRYQVTQFGKPVTLSCSQTLNHNVMYWYQQKSSQAPKLLFHYYDKDFNNEADTPDNFQSRRPNTSFCFLDIRSPGLGDTAMYLCATSRDGAGTQYFGPGTRLLVL.

The rearrangement uses TRBV14 and TRBJ2-1; D could derive from TRBD1 or TRBD2 (5 bases each). The V and J ends lost 4 bases and 7 bases respectively, with 17 bases between them. CDR3 length equals 15 residues. CDR1 SGHDN and CDR2 FVKESK come from the germline V gene. The CDR3 here is CASSRTRGPLNEQFF. The CDR3, as DNA: TGTGCCAGCAGCCGCACACGGGGACCCCTGAATGAGCAGTTCTTC.

V usage is TRBV6-5 and J usage is TRBJ1-1; 7 bases agree with TRBD1. Germline values: CDR1 MNHEY, CDR2 SVGAGI. After removal of 8 bases from V and 4 bases from J, the junction contained 10 bases not matched to a gene. This CDR3 has 14 amino acids. Here the CDR3 reads CASSNRGTGTEAFF. DNA for the CDR3: TGTGCCAGCTCCAACAGGGGAACTGGCACTGAAGCTTTCTTT.

The chain has TRBV28 and TRBJ2-7, with D uncertain. Germline V gives CDR1 MDHEN, CDR2 SYDVKM. V shed 2 bases and J shed 4 bases, with 9 bases lying between them. This CDR3 contains 13 residues. CDR3 DNA: TGTGCCAGCAGTTTAACTGGCAGATACGAGCAGTACGTC. As protein: CASSLTGRYEQYV.

CDR3 in DNA: TGCGCCAGCAGCAGCGCACCGACAGGTCGGGGCACCGGGGAGCTGTTTTTT. Amino acid sequence: CASSSAPTGRGTGELFF. The chain joins TRBV5-1 to TRBJ2-2; maybe TRBD1 (6 bases). Trimming stripped 4 bases from V and 4 bases from J, with 20 bases between. Germline values: CDR1 SGHRS, CDR2 YFSETQ. This CDR3 has 17 residues.

The CDR3 bases are TGCGCCAGCAGCCGGGGGGTTATCACAGATACGCAGTATTTT. Its protein product is CASSRGVITDTQYF. The chain joins TRBV5-1 to TRBJ2-3, with TRBD2 matching 7 bases. Per germline, CDR1 SGHRS and CDR2 YFSETQ. CDR3 size: 14 residues. The J segment lost 2 bases and the V segment lost 4 bases, leaving 4 bases of the junction unmatched.

V usage is TRBV18 and J usage is TRBJ1-3; D uncertain. Per germline, CDR1 KGHSH and CDR2 LQKENI. CDR3 length equals 15 residues. V dropped 1 base and J dropped 3 bases, with 10 bases sitting between them. In DNA form, the CDR3 reads TGTGCCAGCTCACCACAAGGGTCCGGTGGAAACACCATATATTTT. Its translation is CASSPQGSGGNTIYF.

This clone has a single count. The chain couples TRBV5-1 to TRBJ2-5; tentatively, D is TRBD1 (5 bases). The V end lost 5 bases, the J end lost 1 base, and 12 bases lay between the germline ends. Germline loops: CDR1 SGHRS, CDR2 YFSETQ. The CDR3 consists of 14 residues. CDR3 nucleotides: TGCGCCAGCAGTAATGGGGCAGTCCAAGAGACCCAGTACTTC. Translating gives CASSNGAVQETQYF.